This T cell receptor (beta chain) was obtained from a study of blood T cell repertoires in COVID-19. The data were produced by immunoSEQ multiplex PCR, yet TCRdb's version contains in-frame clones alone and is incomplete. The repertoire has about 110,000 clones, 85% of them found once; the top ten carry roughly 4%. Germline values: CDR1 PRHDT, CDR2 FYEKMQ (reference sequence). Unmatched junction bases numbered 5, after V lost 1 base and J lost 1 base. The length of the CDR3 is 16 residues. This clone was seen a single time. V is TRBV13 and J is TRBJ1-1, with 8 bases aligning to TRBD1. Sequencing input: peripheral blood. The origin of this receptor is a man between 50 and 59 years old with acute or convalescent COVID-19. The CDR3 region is CASSLAPGGQNTEAFF. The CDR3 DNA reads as TGTGCCAGCAGCTTAGCCCCAGGGGGCCAGAACACTGAAGCTTTCTTT.